These 8 T cell receptor beta chains share one sample of origin, sequenced in a study of shared clonotypes between healthy human individuals. Terminally differentiated effector memory CD45RA+ cells were excluded by CCR7 positive selection of CD45RO-negative cells. TCRdb keeps only in-frame clones here, not all; method: immunoSEQ multiplex PCR. Here the sample spans some 2 million clones, approximately 94% being singletons. The sample taken for sequencing was naive CD8+ T cells sorted from blood. These receptors were obtained from a man aged 18-30 years in good health.

CDR3 in DNA: TGTGCCAGCAGCTTGGGACAGGGGGTACTAGCGGGGAGGGGCGAGCAGTACTTC. Residues: CASSLGQGVLAGRGEQYF. The rearrangement links TRBV5-6 to TRBJ2-7, with D possibly being TRBD2 (10 bases). CDR1 is SGHDT, CDR2 YYEEEE, per germline. The CDR3 length is 18 residues. V shed 0 bases and J shed 6 bases, with 25 bases lying between them.

The chain carries TRBV10-3 and TRBJ1-1; 10 positions agree with TRBD1. Germline-derived CDR1 and CDR2 are ENHRY and SYGVKD. V lost 4 bases, J lost 5 bases, and 7 bases stayed unmatched. The CDR3 is 15 residues long. CDR3 nucleotide sequence: TGTGCCATCAGTGGTGGGGACAGGGGAGGAACTGAAGCTTTCTTT. Amino acid sequence: CAISGGDRGGTEAFF.

The chain is built from TRBV20-1 and TRBJ2-1, with D possibly TRBD2 on 5 matching bases. V was cut by 6 bases and J by 11 bases, with 14 bases left in between. CDR1 and CDR2 from the germline V gene are DFQATT and SNEGSKA (reference sequence). The length of the CDR3 is 11 residues. The CDR3 nucleotides read TGCAGTGCACCTGACGGGAATCAGCAGTTCTTC. It translates to CSAPDGNQQFF.

The chain uses TRBV4-3 and TRBJ2-1; D is perhaps TRBD1 (6 bases). V was clipped by 0 bases and J by 6 bases, with 21 bases between them. This CDR3 contains 18 residues. Germline CDR1 and CDR2: LGHNA and YSLEER. The CDR3 loop is CASSQDSTGSLRVNEQFF. The DNA for the CDR3 is TGCGCCAGCAGCCAAGATTCGACAGGCTCATTGAGGGTCAATGAGCAGTTCTTC.

The chain couples TRBV28 to TRBJ2-1; TRBD1 matches 7 bases. This CDR3 comprises 17 residues. V lost 3 bases and J lost 8; bases outside the gene matches: 16. Germline V gene sequence: CDR1 MDHEN, CDR2 SYDVKM. The CDR3 sequence is CASSFNLLAQGGDEQFF. CDR3 nucleotide sequence: TGTGCCAGCAGTTTTAATCTCCTAGCCCAAGGGGGCGATGAGCAGTTCTTC.

The rearrangement uses TRBV27 and TRBJ2-6; D perhaps matches TRBD1 (6 bases). Trimming took 6 bases from V and 1 from J, leaving 10 bases between them. CDR1 is MNHEY, CDR2 SMNVEV, per germline (reference sequence). CDR3 length: 15 amino acids. CDR3: CASRQGFSGANVLTF. The CDR3 DNA is TGTGCCAGCAGACAGGGTTTTTCTGGGGCCAACGTCCTGACTTTC.

This clone is a singleton in its sample. CDR3 bases: TGTGCCAGCAGCCCCACCGGGATGTCTGGAAACACCATATATTTT. As protein: CASSPTGMSGNTIYF. This chain joins TRBV7-2 and TRBJ1-3; the D is unclear. The V end lost 5 bases, the J end lost 1 base, and 12 bases lay between the germline ends. CDR1 is SGHTA and CDR2 is FQGNSA in the germline V gene. This CDR3 spans 15 amino acids.

V is TRBV5-8 and J is TRBJ2-7; the D is unclear. This CDR3 comprises 14 residues. Trimming shortened V by 0 bases and J by 11 bases, and 18 bases separated the two germline ends. Germline CDR1 and CDR2: SGHTS and YDEGEE. Here the CDR3 reads CASSLAVTIPGEYF. The CDR3, as DNA: TGTGCCAGCAGCTTGGCGGTCACCATCCCCGGAGAGTACTTC.